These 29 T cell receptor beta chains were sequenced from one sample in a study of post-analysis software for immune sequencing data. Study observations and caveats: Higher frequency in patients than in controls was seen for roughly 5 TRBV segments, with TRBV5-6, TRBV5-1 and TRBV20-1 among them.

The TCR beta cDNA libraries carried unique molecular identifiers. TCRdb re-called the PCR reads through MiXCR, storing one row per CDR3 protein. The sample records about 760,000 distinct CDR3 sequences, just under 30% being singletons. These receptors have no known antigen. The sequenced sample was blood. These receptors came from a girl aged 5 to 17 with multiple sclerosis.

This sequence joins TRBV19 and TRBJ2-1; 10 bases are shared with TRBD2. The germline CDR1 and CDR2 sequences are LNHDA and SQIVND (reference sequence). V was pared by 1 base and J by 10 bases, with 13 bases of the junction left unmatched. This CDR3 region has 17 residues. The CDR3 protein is CASSIGERAGGPGEQFF. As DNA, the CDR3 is TGTGCCAGTAGTATAGGGGAGCGAGCGGGAGGGCCGGGAGAGCAGTTCTTC.

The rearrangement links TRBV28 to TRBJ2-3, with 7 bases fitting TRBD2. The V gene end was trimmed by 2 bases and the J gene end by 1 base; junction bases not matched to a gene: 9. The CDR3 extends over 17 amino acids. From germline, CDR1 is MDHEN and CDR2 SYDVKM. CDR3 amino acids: CASSLETLADGTDTQYF. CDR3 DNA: TGTGCCAGCAGTTTAGAAACGCTAGCGGATGGCACAGATACGCAGTATTTT. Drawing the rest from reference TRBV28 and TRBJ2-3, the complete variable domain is DVKVTQSSRYLVKRTGEKVFLECVQDMDHENMFWYRQDPGLGLRLIYFSYDVKMKEKGDIPEGYSVSREKKERFSLILESASTNQTSMYLCASSLETLADGTDTQYFGPGTRLTVL.

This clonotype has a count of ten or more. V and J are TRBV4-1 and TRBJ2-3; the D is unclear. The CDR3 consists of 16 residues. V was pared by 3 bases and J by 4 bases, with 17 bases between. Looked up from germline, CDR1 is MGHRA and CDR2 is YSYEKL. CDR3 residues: CASSHAISPDADTQYF. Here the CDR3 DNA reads TGCGCCAGCAGCCATGCCATATCCCCGGACGCAGATACGCAGTATTTT.

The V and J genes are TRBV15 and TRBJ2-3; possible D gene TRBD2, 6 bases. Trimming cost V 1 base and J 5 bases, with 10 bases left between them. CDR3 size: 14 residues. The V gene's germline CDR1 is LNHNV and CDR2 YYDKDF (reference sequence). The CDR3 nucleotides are TGTGCCACCAGCAGAGGAAATAGCGGAGATACGCAGTATTTT. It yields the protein CATSRGNSGDTQYF.

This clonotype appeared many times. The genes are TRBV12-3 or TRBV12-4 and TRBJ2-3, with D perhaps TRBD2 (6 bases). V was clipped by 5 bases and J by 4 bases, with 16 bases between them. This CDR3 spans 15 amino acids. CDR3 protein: CASSPAGLGADTQYF. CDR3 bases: TGTGCCAGCAGTCCTGCGGGGCTTGGCGCAGATACGCAGTATTTT.

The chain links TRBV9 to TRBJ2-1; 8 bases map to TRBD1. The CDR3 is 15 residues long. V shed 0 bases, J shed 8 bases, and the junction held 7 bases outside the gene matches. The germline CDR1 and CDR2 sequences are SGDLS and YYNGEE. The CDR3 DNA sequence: TGTGCCAGCAGCGTAGAGGACAGGGAAGGGGATGAGCAGTTCTTC. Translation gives CASSVEDREGDEQFF.

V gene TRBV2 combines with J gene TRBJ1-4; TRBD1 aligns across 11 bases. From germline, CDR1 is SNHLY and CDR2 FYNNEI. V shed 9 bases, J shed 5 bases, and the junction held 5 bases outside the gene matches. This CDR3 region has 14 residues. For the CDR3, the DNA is TGTGCCAGTCACGGACAGGGGGCGAATGAAAAACTGTTTTTT. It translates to CASHGQGANEKLFF.

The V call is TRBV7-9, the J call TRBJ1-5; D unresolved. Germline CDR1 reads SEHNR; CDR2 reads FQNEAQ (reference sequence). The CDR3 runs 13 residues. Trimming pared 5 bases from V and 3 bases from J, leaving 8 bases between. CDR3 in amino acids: CASSADLNQPQHF. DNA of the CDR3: TGTGCCAGCAGCGCGGACCTCAATCAGCCCCAGCATTTT.

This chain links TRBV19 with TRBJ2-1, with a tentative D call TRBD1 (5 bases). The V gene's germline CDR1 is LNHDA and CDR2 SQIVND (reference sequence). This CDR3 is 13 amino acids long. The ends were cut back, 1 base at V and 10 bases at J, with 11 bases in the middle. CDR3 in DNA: TGTGCCAGTAGTATAGGCAGGGTACGGGAGCAGTTCTTC. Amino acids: CASSIGRVREQFF.

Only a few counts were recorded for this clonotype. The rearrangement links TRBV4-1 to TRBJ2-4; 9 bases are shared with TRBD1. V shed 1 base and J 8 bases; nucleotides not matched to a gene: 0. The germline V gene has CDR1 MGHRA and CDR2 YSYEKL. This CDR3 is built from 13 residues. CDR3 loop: CASSQGQGDIQYF. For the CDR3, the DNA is TGCGCCAGCAGCCAAGGACAGGGGGACATTCAGTACTTC.

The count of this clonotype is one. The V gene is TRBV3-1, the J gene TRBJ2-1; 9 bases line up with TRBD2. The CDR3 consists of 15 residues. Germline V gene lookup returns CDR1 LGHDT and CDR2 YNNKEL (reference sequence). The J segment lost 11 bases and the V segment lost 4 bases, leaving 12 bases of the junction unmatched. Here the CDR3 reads CASSRGSGGYGKQFF. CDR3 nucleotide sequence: TGTGCCAGCAGCCGAGGTAGCGGGGGTTATGGTAAGCAGTTCTTC.

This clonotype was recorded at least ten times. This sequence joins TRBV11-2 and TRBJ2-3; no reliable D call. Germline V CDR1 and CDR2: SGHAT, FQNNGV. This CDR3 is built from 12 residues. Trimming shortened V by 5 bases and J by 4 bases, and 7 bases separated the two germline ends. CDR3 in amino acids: CASSRQADTQYF. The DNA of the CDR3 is TGTGCCAGCAGCCGCCAGGCAGATACGCAGTATTTT.

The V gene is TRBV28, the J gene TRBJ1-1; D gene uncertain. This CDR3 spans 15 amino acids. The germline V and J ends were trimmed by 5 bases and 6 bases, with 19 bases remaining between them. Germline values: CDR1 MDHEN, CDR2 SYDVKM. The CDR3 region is CASSISMRATSEAFF. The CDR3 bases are TGTGCCAGCAGTATTTCAATGAGGGCAACCTCTGAAGCTTTCTTT.

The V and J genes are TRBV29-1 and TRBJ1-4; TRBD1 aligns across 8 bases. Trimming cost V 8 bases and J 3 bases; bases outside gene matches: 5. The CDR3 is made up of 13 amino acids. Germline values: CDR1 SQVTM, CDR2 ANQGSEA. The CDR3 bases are TGCAGCATGAGGACAGGGCCTAATGAAAAACTGTTTTTT. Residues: CSMRTGPNEKLFF.

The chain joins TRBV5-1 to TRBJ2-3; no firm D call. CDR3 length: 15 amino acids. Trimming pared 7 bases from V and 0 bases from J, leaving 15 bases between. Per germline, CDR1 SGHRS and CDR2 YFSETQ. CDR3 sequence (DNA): TGCGCCAGCCGCCCGGTGGCCGGTAGCACAGATACGCAGTATTTT. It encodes CASRPVAGSTDTQYF.

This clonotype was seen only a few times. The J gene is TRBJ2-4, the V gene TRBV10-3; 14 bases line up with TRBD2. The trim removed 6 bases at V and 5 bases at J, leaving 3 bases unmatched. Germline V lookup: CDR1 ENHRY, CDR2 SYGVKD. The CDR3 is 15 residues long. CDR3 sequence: CAISLGLAGENIQYF. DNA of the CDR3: TGTGCCATCAGCCTGGGACTAGCGGGGGAAAACATTCAGTACTTC.

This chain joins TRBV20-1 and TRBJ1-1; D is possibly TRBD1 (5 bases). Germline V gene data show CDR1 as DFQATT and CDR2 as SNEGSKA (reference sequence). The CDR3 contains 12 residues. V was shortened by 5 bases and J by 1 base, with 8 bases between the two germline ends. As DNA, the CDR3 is TGCAGTGCTCCGACAGAGAACACTGAAGCTTTCTTT. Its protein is CSAPTENTEAFF.

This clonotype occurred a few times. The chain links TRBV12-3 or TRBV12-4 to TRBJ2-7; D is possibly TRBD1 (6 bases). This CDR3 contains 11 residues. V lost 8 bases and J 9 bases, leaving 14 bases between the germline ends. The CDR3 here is CASGDTGGQYF. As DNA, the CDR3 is TGTGCCAGCGGGGACACAGGAGGGCAGTACTTC.

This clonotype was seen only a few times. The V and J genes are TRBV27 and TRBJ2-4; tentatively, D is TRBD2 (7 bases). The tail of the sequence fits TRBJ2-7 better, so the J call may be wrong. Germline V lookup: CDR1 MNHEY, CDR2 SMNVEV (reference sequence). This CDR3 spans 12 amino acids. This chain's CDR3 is CASNRGGDEQYF. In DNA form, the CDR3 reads TGTGCCAGCAATAGAGGGGGGGACGAGCAGTACTTC.

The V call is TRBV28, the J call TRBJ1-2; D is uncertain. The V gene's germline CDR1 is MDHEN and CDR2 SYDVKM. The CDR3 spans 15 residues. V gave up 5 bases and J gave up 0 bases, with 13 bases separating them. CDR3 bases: TGTGCCAGCAGTCCCTCGTGGAGGACTAACTATGGCTACACCTTC. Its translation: CASSPSWRTNYGYTF.

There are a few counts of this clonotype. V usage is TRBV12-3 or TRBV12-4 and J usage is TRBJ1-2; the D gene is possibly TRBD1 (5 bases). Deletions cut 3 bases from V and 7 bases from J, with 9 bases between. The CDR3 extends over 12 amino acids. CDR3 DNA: TGTGCCAGCAGTTTGGGGGAGGCTGGCTACACCTTC. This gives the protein CASSLGEAGYTF.

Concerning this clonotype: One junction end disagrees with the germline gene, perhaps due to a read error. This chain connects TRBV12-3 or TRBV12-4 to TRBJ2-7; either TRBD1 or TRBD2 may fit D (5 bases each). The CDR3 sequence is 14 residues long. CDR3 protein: CASSSGPNSHEQYF. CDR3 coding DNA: TGTGCCAGCAGTTCGGGGCCGAACTCCCACGAGCAGTACTTC.

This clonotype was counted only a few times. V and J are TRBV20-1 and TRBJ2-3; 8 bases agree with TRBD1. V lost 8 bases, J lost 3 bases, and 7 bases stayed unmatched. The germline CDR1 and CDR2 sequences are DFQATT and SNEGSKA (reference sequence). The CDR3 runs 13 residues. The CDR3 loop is CSPPRTGTDTQYF. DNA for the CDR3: TGCAGTCCCCCCCGGACAGGGACAGATACGCAGTATTTT.

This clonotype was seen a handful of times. Here the CDR3 DNA reads TGCGGAACCAGGGATTTGGAGACCCAGTACTTC. Its protein is CGTRDLETQYF. V usage is TRBV20-1 and J usage is TRBJ2-5; D may be TRBD1 (5 bases). CDR3 size: 11 residues. Germline V gene sequence: CDR1 DFQATT, CDR2 SNEGSKA (reference sequence).

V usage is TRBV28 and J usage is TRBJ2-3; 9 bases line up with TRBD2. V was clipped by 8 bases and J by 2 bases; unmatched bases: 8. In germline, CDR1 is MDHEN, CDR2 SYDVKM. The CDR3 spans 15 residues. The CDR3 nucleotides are TGTGCCAGCGGTAGAGCGGGAGGACACACAGATACGCAGTATTTT. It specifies CASGRAGGHTDTQYF.

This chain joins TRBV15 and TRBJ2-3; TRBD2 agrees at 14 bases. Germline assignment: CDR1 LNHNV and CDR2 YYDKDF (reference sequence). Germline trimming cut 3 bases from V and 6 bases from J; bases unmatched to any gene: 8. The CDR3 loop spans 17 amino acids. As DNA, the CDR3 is TGTGCCACCAGCAGGTCGACTAGCGGGGGGGCTTCGGATACGCAGTATTTT. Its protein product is CATSRSTSGGASDTQYF. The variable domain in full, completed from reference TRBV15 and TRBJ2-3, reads DAMVIQNPRYQVTQFGKPVTLSCSQTLNHNVMYWYQQKSSQAPKLLFHYYDKDFNNEADTPDNFQSRRPNTSFCFLDIRSPGLGDTAMYLCATSRSTSGGASDTQYFGPGTRLTVL.

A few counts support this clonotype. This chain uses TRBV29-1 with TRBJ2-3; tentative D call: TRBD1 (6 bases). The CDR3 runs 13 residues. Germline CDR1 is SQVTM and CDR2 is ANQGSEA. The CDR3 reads CSALGQFTDTQYF. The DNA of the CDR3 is TGCAGTGCCCTAGGACAGTTCACAGATACGCAGTATTTT.

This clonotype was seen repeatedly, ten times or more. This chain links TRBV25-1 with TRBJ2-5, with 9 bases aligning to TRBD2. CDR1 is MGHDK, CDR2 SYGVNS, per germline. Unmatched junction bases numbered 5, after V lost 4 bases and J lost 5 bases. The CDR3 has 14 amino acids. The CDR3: CASSALAGGETQYF. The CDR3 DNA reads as TGTGCCAGCAGTGCACTAGCGGGCGGGGAGACCCAGTACTTC.

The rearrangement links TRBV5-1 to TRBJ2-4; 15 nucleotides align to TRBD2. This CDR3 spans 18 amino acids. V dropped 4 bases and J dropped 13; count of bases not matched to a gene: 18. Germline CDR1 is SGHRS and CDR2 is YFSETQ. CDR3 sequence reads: CASSLGLAGGPRSYGQYF. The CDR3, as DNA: TGCGCCAGCAGCCTCGGACTAGCGGGAGGGCCAAGAAGCTACGGGCAGTACTTC.